This record concerns one TCR beta chain sequence. Antigen: not known. Repertoires were generated with immunoSEQ multiplex PCR, while TCRdb's copy carries only in-frame clones and drops some. The sample has roughly 76,000 clones; more than 75% are singletons. These data belong to a study of OX40 agonist ivuxolimab in advanced cancers. As for the study in general: Patients were 82.7% male with ages roughly 20 to 80, mean 60. Patients achieving partial responses numbered three: one hepatocellular carcinoma case and two cutaneous melanoma cases.

Findings and caveats of the study: Low clonal expansion, among the lowest seen, marked partial responders at 0.1-3.0 mg/kg. The CD4+ and CD8+ T cells in the blood had expanded clonally by week 6 at 0.1 to 3.0 mg/kg.

Germline values: CDR1 MDHEN, CDR2 SYDVKM. The CDR3 length is 14 residues. V was clipped by 11 bases and J by 1 base; unmatched bases: 8. The sequence was collected from an adult with an advanced solid tumor such as melanoma, head and neck, liver or kidney cancer. The rearrangement joins TRBV28 to TRBJ1-3, with 7 bases lining up with TRBD1. Specimen: CD4+ or CD8+ T cells sorted from blood, collected in a trial of the OX40 agonist ivuxolimab. The CDR3 here is CASRQGGSGNTIYF. CDR3 bases: TGTGCCTCCCGACAGGGTGGGTCTGGAAACACCATATATTTT. The entire variable domain, with the rest obtained from reference TRBV28 and TRBJ1-3, is as follows: DVKVTQSSRYLVKRTGEKVFLECVQDMDHENMFWYRQDPGLGLRLIYFSYDVKMKEKGDIPEGYSVSREKKERFSLILESASTNQTSMYLCASRQGGSGNTIYFGEGSWLTVV.